The clone carrying this T cell receptor beta chain has at least ten counts. Its specificity is unknown. The lymph nodes were axillary draining lymph nodes from breast cancer patients. TCRdb recomputed calls from the multiplex PCR reads with MiXCR, one row per CDR3 protein. The data contain around 100,000 distinct CDR3 sequences, over 20% of them singletons. This entry comes from a study of breast tumors, draining lymph nodes, adjacent tissues. General study findings and limits: The lymph node origin of tumor T cells was framed as consistent with a hypothesis, not demonstrated. Tumors had less TCR diversity than lymph nodes, more than nontumor tissue. Luminal-like breast cancer showed significantly greater tumor-nontumor repertoire similarity than basal-like breast cancer did.

After removal of 3 bases from V and 5 bases from J, the junction contained 8 bases not matched to a gene. CDR3 length: 14 amino acids. Germline CDR1 and CDR2: DFQATT and SNEGSKA (reference sequence). Material: axillary lymph node tissue. This chain joins TRBV20-1 and TRBJ2-5, with 8 bases fitting TRBD1. The clonotype comes from a female donor with breast cancer. Some clones in this sample may be carry-over from other donors' samples. DNA of the CDR3: TGCAGTGCTAGCAGGGGGCCCTCCTGGGAGACCCAGTACTTC. It translates to CSASRGPSWETQYF.